A selection of T cell receptor beta chains follows, all from one sample in a study of blood T cell repertoires in COVID-19. The data were produced by immunoSEQ multiplex PCR, yet TCRdb's version contains in-frame clones alone and is incomplete. The table shows 85,000 to 110,000 clones, with nearly 90% occurring only once. Sample: peripheral blood. All receptors derive from a man aged 50 to 59 in a cohort sampled during active COVID-19. The CDR3 runs from the conserved cysteine through the conserved F or W. The order of the fields is CDR3 DNA, CDR3 protein, clone size, D gene, V gene, J gene. The D gene is left open where the match is weak. Part of the rows lack a size; the others show once, few, many or a class for expanded clones.

DNA: TGTGCCAGCAGTTTTACAGGGGGCACTGGAAACACCATATATTTT
CDR3: CASSFTGGTGNTIYF
size: NA
D: TRBD1
V: TRBV6-5
J: TRBJ1-3

DNA: TGTGCCAGTAGTATCGGAGGGAACGCTGGGGCCAACGTCCTGACTTTC
CDR3: CASSIGGNAGANVLTF
size: NA
D: NA
V: TRBV19
J: TRBJ2-6

DNA: TGTGCCAGCAGCTTCCGAGCGGGGACTAGCACAGATACGCAGTATTTT
CDR3: CASSFRAGTSTDTQYF
size: NA
D: TRBD2
V: TRBV7-2
J: TRBJ2-3

DNA: TGTGCCAGTAGTACGTACACTGAAGCTTTCTTT
CDR3: CASSTYTEAFF
size: NA
D: NA
V: TRBV19
J: TRBJ1-1

DNA: TGTGCCAGCAGTTATAACAGCATGAGCAATCAGCCCCAGCATTTT
CDR3: CASSYNSMSNQPQHF
size: few
D: NA
V: TRBV6-6
J: TRBJ1-5

DNA: TGTGCCAGCAGCCAATCCGGCGGGTTCAACGAGCAGTACTTC
CDR3: CASSQSGGFNEQYF
size: NA
D: NA
V: TRBV3-1/TRBV3-2
J: TRBJ2-7

DNA: TGTGCCAGCAGCGGGGCGGGACAGGCGTATTCACCCCTCCACTTT
CDR3: CASSGAGQAYSPLHF
size: NA
D: TRBD1
V: TRBV5-6
J: TRBJ1-6

DNA: TGTGCCAGTAGTATTTCCGGGACTAGCCCAGCCAAAAACATTCAGTACTTC
CDR3: CASSISGTSPAKNIQYF
size: NA
D: TRBD2
V: TRBV19
J: TRBJ2-4

DNA: TGTGCCAGCAGCCCGTTAGCGGGGCGGGGGGATGAGCAGTTCTTC
CDR3: CASSPLAGRGDEQFF
size: NA
D: TRBD2
V: TRBV14
J: TRBJ2-1

DNA: TGTGCCAGTAGTATGGGGACAGTCTCTGGAAACACCATATATTTT
CDR3: CASSMGTVSGNTIYF
size: NA
D: TRBD1
V: TRBV19
J: TRBJ1-3

DNA: TGTGCCATCGCAGGCCGACAGGGCCGGACTGGCTACACCTTC
CDR3: CAIAGRQGRTGYTF
size: NA
D: TRBD1
V: TRBV10-3
J: TRBJ1-2

DNA: TGTGCCACCAGTGATGGCCTAGCGGGGGACCTTCAAGAGACCCAGTACTTC
CDR3: CATSDGLAGDLQETQYF
size: NA
D: TRBD2
V: TRBV24-1
J: TRBJ2-5

DNA: TGTGCCAGTAGTGGTAACAGGGTGCCCGATGAGCAGTTCTTC
CDR3: CASSGNRVPDEQFF
size: few
D: NA
V: TRBV19
J: TRBJ2-1

DNA: TGTGCCAGCAGCTCAGGGGGCTCCTATAATTCACCCCTCCACTTT
CDR3: CASSSGGSYNSPLHF
size: NA
D: TRBD1
V: TRBV5-8
J: TRBJ1-6

DNA: TGTGCCAGCAGCTTATCTGACATTCAGTACTTC
CDR3: CASSLSDIQYF
size: NA
D: NA
V: TRBV7-9
J: TRBJ2-4

DNA: TGTGCCAGCAGCGTAGCCGGGACAGGGGACGGCTACACCTTC
CDR3: CASSVAGTGDGYTF
size: NA
D: TRBD1
V: TRBV9
J: TRBJ1-2

DNA: TGTGCCAGCAGCCATTCAGGGGGGACGAACACTGAAGCTTTCTTT
CDR3: CASSHSGGTNTEAFF
size: NA
D: TRBD1
V: TRBV7-2
J: TRBJ1-1

DNA: TGTGCCAGCATTCCGGAGATTGATGGCTACACCTTC
CDR3: CASIPEIDGYTF
size: NA
D: NA
V: TRBV2
J: TRBJ1-2

DNA: TGTGCCAGCAGCTCAGGACAGGGGGTAGAGACCCAGTACTTC
CDR3: CASSSGQGVETQYF
size: NA
D: TRBD1
V: TRBV11-2
J: TRBJ2-5

DNA: TGCGCCAGCAGCCGAGCGGGGATCACGGCAGATACGCAGTATTTT
CDR3: CASSRAGITADTQYF
size: NA
D: TRBD2
V: TRBV5-1
J: TRBJ2-3

DNA: TGTGCCAGCAGTTCAACCAGGCACACTGAAGCTTTCTTT
CDR3: CASSSTRHTEAFF
size: once
D: NA
V: TRBV12-3/TRBV12-4
J: TRBJ1-1

DNA: TGCGCCAGCAGCCAAGATCCAGTCAGCGAAACTAGCGGGGGCCAAGATACGCAGTATTTT
CDR3: CASSQDPVSETSGGQDTQYF
size: NA
D: TRBD2
V: TRBV4-1
J: TRBJ2-3

DNA: TGCGCCAGCAGCTTGTGGACAGGGCCCCAAGAGACCCAGTACTTC
CDR3: CASSLWTGPQETQYF
size: NA
D: TRBD1
V: TRBV5-1
J: TRBJ2-5

DNA: TGTGCCAGCAGCTTAGCCGGACTAGTTACAGATACGCAGTATTTT
CDR3: CASSLAGLVTDTQYF
size: many
D: TRBD2
V: TRBV7-2
J: TRBJ2-3

DNA: TGTGCCAGCAGTGAAGCTCCGGCGGGGATTGGCCAGCCCCAGCATTTT
CDR3: CASSEAPAGIGQPQHF
size: NA
D: NA
V: TRBV6-1
J: TRBJ1-5

DNA: TGTGCCAGCAGCTTAGGACAGGGGAGCAATCAGCCCCAGCATTTT
CDR3: CASSLGQGSNQPQHF
size: NA
D: TRBD1
V: TRBV7-8
J: TRBJ1-5

DNA: TGTGCCAGCAGCTTAAGGGGGAGCTCAGGGGATAGCAATCAGCCCCAGCATTTT
CDR3: CASSLRGSSGDSNQPQHF
size: NA
D: NA
V: TRBV11-2
J: TRBJ1-5

DNA: TGTGCCGCCAGCAGGGGAGAGGGCACCTATGGCTACACCTTC
CDR3: CAASRGEGTYGYTF
size: NA
D: NA
V: TRBV6-5
J: TRBJ1-2

DNA: TGTGCCAGCAGCCACGCTCAAACAGTGAGGGGGCGCATACAGCAGTTCTTC
CDR3: CASSHAQTVRGRIQQFF
size: once
D: TRBD1
V: TRBV3-1/TRBV3-2
J: TRBJ2-1

DNA: TGCGCCAGCAGTATCGGACTGACGAGGGGCACAGATACGCAGTATTTT
CDR3: CASSIGLTRGTDTQYF
size: NA
D: NA
V: TRBV5-1
J: TRBJ2-3

DNA: TGTGCCAGAAGCTTGGTTGCGGGGTGTACAGATACGCAGTATTTT
CDR3: CARSLVAGCTDTQYF
size: NA
D: NA
V: TRBV5-3
J: TRBJ2-3

DNA: TGTGCCAGCAGCTTTGGGGGGACCCAAGAGACCCAGTACTTC
CDR3: CASSFGGTQETQYF
size: NA
D: NA
V: TRBV7-9
J: TRBJ2-5

DNA: TGTGCCAGCTCACCGGTGGAAGGGGATGGCTACACCTTC
CDR3: CASSPVEGDGYTF
size: NA
D: NA
V: TRBV18
J: TRBJ1-2

DNA: TGTGCCAGCAGTAAGGGCAGGGAAGCTGAAGCTTTCTTT
CDR3: CASSKGREAEAFF
size: NA
D: NA
V: TRBV12-3/TRBV12-4
J: TRBJ1-1

DNA: TGTGCCACCCGACAGGGGGGCCAGCCCCAGCATTTT
CDR3: CATRQGGQPQHF
size: NA
D: TRBD1
V: TRBV28
J: TRBJ1-5

DNA: TGTGCCAGCAGTCGGATTAGCGGGGACTTCCAAGAGACCCAGTACTTC
CDR3: CASSRISGDFQETQYF
size: NA
D: TRBD2
V: TRBV7-2
J: TRBJ2-5

DNA: TGCGCCAGCAGCCAAGAGCCGGGACAGGGGCGACATGCTTTCTTT
CDR3: CASSQEPGQGRHAFF
size: NA
D: TRBD1
V: TRBV4-1
J: TRBJ1-1

DNA: TGCAGTGCTAGCGGGGAAGAGACCCAGTACTTC
CDR3: CSASGEETQYF
size: NA
D: NA
V: TRBV20-1
J: TRBJ2-5

DNA: TGCGCCAGCAGCTTGGGGGGCGACTATGGCTACACCTTC
CDR3: CASSLGGDYGYTF
size: NA
D: NA
V: TRBV5-1
J: TRBJ1-2

DNA: TGCGCCAGCAGCTTCAGGTCAGGGGCCGCCAGCTCTGGAAACACCATATATTTT
CDR3: CASSFRSGAASSGNTIYF
size: NA
D: NA
V: TRBV5-1
J: TRBJ1-3

DNA: TGTGCCAGCAGTGAGGGACAGGGACAGGCAGATACGCAGTATTTT
CDR3: CASSEGQGQADTQYF
size: NA
D: TRBD1
V: TRBV2
J: TRBJ2-3

DNA: TGTGCCAGCAGCGTACAAGCGGGGGGGCTCAATGAGCAGTTCTTC
CDR3: CASSVQAGGLNEQFF
size: NA
D: TRBD2
V: TRBV9
J: TRBJ2-1

DNA: TGTGCCAGCAGCTTAGATGAGCCTAGGCAGTATTTT
CDR3: CASSLDEPRQYF
size: NA
D: NA
V: TRBV7-9
J: TRBJ2-3

DNA: TGTGCCAGCAGCTTAAGAAGGACAGGACAGTTTGGTGGCTACACCTTC
CDR3: CASSLRRTGQFGGYTF
size: NA
D: TRBD1
V: TRBV11-3
J: TRBJ1-2

DNA: TGTGCCAGCAGCTCCGGAAACCAGGGTCGCTACACCTTC
CDR3: CASSSGNQGRYTF
size: once
D: NA
V: TRBV11-2
J: TRBJ1-2

DNA: TGTGCCAGCAGCTTATCAGGCGGGGGCTCCTACAATGAGCAGTTCTTC
CDR3: CASSLSGGGSYNEQFF
size: NA
D: TRBD2
V: TRBV7-3
J: TRBJ2-1

DNA: TGTGCCAGCAGCCAAGATTCGGGATCTAACTATGGCTACACCTTC
CDR3: CASSQDSGSNYGYTF
size: once
D: NA
V: TRBV4-2
J: TRBJ1-2

DNA: TGCGCCAGCAAGCCAGGACAGGGGCCCTATAGCAATCAGCCCCAGCATTTT
CDR3: CASKPGQGPYSNQPQHF
size: once
D: TRBD1
V: TRBV5-1
J: TRBJ1-5

DNA: TGTGCCAGCAGTGAAACAGGGACGAACACCGGGGAGCTGTTTTTT
CDR3: CASSETGTNTGELFF
size: NA
D: NA
V: TRBV2
J: TRBJ2-2

DNA: TGTGCCAGCAGCGTAGCGCAGCAGGCAGATACGCAGTATTTT
CDR3: CASSVAQQADTQYF
size: NA
D: NA
V: TRBV9
J: TRBJ2-3